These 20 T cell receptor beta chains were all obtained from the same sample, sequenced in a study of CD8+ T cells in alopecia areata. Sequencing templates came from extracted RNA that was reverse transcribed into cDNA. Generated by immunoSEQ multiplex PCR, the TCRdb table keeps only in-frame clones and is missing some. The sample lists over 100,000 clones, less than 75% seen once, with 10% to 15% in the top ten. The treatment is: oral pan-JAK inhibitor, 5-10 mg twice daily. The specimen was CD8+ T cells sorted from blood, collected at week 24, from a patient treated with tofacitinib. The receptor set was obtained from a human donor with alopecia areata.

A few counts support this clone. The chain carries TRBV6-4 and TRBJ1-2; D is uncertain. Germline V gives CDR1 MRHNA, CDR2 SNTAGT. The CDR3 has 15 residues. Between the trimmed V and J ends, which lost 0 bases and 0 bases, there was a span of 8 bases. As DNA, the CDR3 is TGTGCCAGCAGTGACTCCTCGGACGCTAACTATGGCTACACCTTC. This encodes CASSDSSDANYGYTF.

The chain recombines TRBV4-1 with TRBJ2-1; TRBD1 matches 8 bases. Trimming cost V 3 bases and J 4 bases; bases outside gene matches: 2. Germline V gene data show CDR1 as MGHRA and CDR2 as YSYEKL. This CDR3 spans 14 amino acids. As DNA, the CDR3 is TGCGCCAGCAGCCACGGGACAGGATACAATGAGCAGTTCTTC. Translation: CASSHGTGYNEQFF.

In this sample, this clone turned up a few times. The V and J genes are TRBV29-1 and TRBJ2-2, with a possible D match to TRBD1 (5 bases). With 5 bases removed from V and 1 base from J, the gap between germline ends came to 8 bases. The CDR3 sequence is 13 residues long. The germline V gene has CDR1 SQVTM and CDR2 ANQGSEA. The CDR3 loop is CSVLDRNTGELFF. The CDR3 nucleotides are TGCAGCGTTCTTGACAGGAACACCGGGGAGCTGTTTTTT.

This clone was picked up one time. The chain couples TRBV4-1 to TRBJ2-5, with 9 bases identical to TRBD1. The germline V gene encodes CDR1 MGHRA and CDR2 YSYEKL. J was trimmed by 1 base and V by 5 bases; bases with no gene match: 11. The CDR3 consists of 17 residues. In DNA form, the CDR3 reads TGCGCCAGCAGCGACCCCTCCAGGGACAGGGCCCAAGAGACCCAGTACTTC. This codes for CASSDPSRDRAQETQYF.

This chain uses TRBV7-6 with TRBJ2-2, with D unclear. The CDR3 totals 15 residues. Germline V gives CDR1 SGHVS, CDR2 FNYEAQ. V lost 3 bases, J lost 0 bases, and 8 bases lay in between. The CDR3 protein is CASSFRLANTGELFF. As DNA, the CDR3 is TGTGCCAGCAGCTTCCGTCTGGCGAACACCGGGGAGCTGTTTTTT.

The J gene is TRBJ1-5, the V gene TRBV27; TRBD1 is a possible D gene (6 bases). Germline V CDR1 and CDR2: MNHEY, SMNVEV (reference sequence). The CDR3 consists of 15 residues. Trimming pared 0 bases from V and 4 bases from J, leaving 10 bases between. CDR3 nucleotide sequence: TGTGCCAGCAGTTTATCACAAGGGGGGAATCAGCCCCAGCATTTT. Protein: CASSLSQGGNQPQHF.

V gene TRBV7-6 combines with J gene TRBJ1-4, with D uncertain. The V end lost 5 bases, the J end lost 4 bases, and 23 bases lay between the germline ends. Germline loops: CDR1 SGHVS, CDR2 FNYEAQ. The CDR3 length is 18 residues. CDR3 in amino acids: CASSSRAIGQGSNEKLFF. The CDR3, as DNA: TGTGCCAGCAGCAGTCGGGCAATAGGCCAAGGGAGTAATGAAAAACTGTTTTTT.

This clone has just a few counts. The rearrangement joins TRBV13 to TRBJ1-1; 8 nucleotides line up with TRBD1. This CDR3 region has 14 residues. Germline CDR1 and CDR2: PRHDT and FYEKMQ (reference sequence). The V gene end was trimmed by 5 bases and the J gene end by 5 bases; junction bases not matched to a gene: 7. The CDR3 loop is CASSLWTGRTEAFF. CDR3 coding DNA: TGTGCCAGCAGCCTGTGGACAGGGAGGACTGAAGCTTTCTTT. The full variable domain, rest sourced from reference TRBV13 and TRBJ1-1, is AAGVIQSPRHLIKEKRETATLKCYPIPRHDTVYWYQQGPGQDPQFLISFYEKMQSDKGSIPDRFSAQQFSDYHSELNMSSLELGDSALYFCASSLWTGRTEAFFGQGTRLTVV.

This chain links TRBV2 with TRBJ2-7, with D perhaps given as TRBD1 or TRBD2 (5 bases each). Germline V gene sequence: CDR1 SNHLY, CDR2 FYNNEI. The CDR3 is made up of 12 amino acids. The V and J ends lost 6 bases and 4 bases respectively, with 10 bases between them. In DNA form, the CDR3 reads TGTGCCAGCAGACTGGGGGATTACGAGCAGTACTTC. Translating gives CASRLGDYEQYF.

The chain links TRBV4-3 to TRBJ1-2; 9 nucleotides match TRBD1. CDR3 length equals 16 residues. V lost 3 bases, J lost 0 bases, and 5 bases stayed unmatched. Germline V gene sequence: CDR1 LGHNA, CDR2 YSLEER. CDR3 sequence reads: CASSHKDRGPNYGYTF. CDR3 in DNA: TGCGCCAGCAGCCATAAGGACAGGGGTCCTAACTATGGCTACACCTTC.

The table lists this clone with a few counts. In nucleotides, the CDR3 is TGTGCCAGCAGTGACGGTGGGGGGCTTAACAATGAGCAGTTCTTC. As protein: CASSDGGGLNNEQFF. The chain couples TRBV2 to TRBJ2-1; the D call may be TRBD1 or TRBD2 (6 bases each). Germline lookup yields CDR1 SNHLY and CDR2 FYNNEI. CDR3 length equals 15 residues. V dropped 3 bases and J dropped 5 bases, with 14 bases sitting between them.

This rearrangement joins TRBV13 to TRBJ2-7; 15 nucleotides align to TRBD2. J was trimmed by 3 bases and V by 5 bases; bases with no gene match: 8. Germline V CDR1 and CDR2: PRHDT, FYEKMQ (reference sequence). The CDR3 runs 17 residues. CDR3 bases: TGTGCCAGCAGCCCTCCCGGACTAGCGGGGGGGATCTACGAGCAGTACTTC. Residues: CASSPPGLAGGIYEQYF. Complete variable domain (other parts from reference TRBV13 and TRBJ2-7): AAGVIQSPRHLIKEKRETATLKCYPIPRHDTVYWYQQGPGQDPQFLISFYEKMQSDKGSIPDRFSAQQFSDYHSELNMSSLELGDSALYFCASSPPGLAGGIYEQYFGPGTRLTVT.

This CDR3 reads CASSVKSGLRGDTQYF. CDR3 nucleotides: TGTGCCAGCAGCGTAAAGTCTGGACTAAGAGGAGATACGCAGTATTTT. The V and J genes are TRBV9 and TRBJ2-3; D might be TRBD2 (6 bases). The CDR3 totals 16 residues. The V gene lost 1 base and the J gene lost 5 bases, with 17 bases spanning the gap. The germline gives CDR1 SGDLS, CDR2 YYNGEE.

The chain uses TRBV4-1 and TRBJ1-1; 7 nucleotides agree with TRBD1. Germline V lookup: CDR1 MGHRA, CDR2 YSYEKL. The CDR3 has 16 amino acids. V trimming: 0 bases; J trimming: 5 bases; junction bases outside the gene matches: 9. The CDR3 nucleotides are TGCGCCAGCAGCCAAGATCCATCGACAGGGCGGACTGAAGCTTTCTTT. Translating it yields CASSQDPSTGRTEAFF.

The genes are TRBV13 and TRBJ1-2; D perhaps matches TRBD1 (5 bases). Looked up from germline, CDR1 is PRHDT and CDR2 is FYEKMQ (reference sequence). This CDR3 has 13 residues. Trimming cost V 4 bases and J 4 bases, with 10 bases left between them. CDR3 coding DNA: TGTGCCAGCAGCTATGACAGAGGCTATGGCTACACCTTC. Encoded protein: CASSYDRGYGYTF. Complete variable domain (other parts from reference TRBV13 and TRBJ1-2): AAGVIQSPRHLIKEKRETATLKCYPIPRHDTVYWYQQGPGQDPQFLISFYEKMQSDKGSIPDRFSAQQFSDYHSELNMSSLELGDSALYFCASSYDRGYGYTFGSGTRLTVV.

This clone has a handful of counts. The CDR3 DNA reads TGTGCCAGCAGCTTGGATAGCAATCAGCCCCAGCATTTT. It encodes CASSLDSNQPQHF. V is TRBV5-6 and J is TRBJ1-5; D unresolved. The CDR3 has 13 amino acids. Germline V gene sequence: CDR1 SGHDT, CDR2 YYEEEE. V lost 0 bases to trimming and J lost 0 bases, with 1 base between them.

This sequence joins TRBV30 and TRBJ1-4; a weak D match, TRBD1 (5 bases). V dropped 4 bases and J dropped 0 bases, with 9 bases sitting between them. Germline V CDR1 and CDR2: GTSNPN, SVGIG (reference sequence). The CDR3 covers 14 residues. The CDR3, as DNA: TGTGCCTGGACAGGGCCTGCAACTAATGAAAAACTGTTTTTT. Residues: CAWTGPATNEKLFF.

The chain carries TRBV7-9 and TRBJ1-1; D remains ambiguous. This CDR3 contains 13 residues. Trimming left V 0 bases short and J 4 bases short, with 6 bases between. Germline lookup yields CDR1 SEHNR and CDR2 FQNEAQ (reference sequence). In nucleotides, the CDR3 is TGTGCCAGCAGCTTAGCTTGGGGCACTGAAGCTTTCTTT. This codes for CASSLAWGTEAFF. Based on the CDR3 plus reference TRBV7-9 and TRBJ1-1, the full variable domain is DTGVSQNPRHKITKRGQNVTFRCDPISEHNRLYWYRQTLGQGPEFLTYFQNEAQLEKSRLLSDRFSAERPKGSFSTLEIQRTEQGDSAMYLCASSLAWGTEAFFGQGTRLTVV.

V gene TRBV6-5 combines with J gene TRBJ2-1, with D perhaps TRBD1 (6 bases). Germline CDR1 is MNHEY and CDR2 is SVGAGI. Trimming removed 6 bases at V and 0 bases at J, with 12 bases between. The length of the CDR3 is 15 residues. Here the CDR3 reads CASSPQGPSYNEQFF. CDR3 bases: TGTGCCAGCAGCCCACAGGGTCCCTCCTACAATGAGCAGTTCTTC.

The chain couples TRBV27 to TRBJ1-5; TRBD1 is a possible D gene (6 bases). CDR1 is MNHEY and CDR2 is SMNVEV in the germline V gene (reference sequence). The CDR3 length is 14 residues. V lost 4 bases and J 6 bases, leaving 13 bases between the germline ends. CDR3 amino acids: CASSYTGYSQPQHF. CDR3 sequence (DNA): TGTGCCAGCAGTTACACAGGGTACAGTCAGCCCCAGCATTTT.